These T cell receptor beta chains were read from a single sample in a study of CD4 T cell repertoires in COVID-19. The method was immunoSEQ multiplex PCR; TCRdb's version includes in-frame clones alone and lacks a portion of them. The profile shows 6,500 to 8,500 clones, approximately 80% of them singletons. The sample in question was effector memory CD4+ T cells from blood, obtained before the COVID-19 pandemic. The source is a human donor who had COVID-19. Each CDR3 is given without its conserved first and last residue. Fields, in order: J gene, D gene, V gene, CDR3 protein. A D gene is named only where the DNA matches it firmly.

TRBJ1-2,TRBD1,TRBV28,ASSSSSGQGNYGYT
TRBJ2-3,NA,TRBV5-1,ASSLEPQDTDTQY
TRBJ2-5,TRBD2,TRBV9,ASSVGAGGSETQY
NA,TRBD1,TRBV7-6,ASSLAGQSYEQY
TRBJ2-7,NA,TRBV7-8,ASSLARNSYEQY
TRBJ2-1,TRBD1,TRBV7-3,ASSLTGNEQF
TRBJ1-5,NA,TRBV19,ASRQLGGLGQPQH
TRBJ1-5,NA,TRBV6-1,ASSGGANQPQH
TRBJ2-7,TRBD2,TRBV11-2,ASSLSGGSYEQY
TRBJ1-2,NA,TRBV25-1,ASPQGTTCGYT
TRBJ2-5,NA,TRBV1,TSSQAPLTSGDVNETQY
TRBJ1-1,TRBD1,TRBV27,ASTKTGPNTEAF
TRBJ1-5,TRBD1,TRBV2,ASSESDRGGNQPQH
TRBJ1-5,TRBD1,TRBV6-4,ATTPRGQGGNQPQH
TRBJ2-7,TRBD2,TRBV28,ASSFGSGRVYEQY
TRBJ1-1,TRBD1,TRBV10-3,AIRPSGGGMNTEAF
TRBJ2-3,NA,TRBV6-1,ASKSFGDTQY
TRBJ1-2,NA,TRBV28,ASSDSGTNYGYT
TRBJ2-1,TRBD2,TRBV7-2,ASSLDRTSGRLEQF
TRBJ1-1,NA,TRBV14,ASAGAAWNTEAF
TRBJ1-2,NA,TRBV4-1,ASSQDVAGVKGYT
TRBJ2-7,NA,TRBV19,ASSISVATYEQY
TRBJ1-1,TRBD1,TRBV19,ASSPQGAANTEAF
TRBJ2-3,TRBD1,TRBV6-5,ASSRDRELGTQY
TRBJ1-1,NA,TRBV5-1,ASSLGEGVTEAF
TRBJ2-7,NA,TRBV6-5,ASSYSGGPTSDEQY
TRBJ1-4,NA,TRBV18,ASSPPGGVREKLF
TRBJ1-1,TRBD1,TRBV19,ASSTPGQGTEAF
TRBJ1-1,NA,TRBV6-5,ASSRREGGAEAF
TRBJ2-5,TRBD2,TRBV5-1,ASSLGVGEGDQVTQY
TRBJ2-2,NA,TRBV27,ASSPTTGNTGELF
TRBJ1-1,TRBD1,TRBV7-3,ASSLVLRQGTQGTEAF
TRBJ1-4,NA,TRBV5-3,ARSLEQGREKLF
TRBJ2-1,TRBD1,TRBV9,ASSVTDRGIYNEQF
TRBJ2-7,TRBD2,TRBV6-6,ASSYKASGSYEQY
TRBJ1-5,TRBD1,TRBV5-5,ASSQGVHNQPQH
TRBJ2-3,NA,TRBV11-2,ASSYRGDTQY
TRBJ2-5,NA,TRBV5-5,ASSQTGTFGETQY
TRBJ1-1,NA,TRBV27,ASSPKESLRARGTEAF
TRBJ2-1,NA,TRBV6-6,ASSYVRGAEAF
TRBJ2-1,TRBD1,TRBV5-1,ASSPRTGSRTQRGNEQF
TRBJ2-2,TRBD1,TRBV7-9,ASSSGQGGANTGELF
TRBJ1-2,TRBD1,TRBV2,ASSVDQGAHGYT
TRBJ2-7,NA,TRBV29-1,SVGEVAGGLEQY
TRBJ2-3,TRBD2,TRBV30,ASGAAGGSDTQY
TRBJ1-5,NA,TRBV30,AWSNPGQPQH
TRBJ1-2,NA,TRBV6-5,ASSYISVAGSDGYT
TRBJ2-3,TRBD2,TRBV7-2,ASGPGTTRKDTQY
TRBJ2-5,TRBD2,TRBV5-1,ASSFGLEETQY
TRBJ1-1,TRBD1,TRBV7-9,ASSWTGTDTEAF
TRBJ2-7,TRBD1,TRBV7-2,ASSLNGVGQGFYEQY